The source of this T cell receptor (beta chain) is a study of cytomegalovirus exposure and HLA in healthy donors. Background on the study: Most genotyped donors, approximately 77% of fewer than 400, had Caucasian-associated genetic ancestry. Study conclusions and caveats: Reportedly, fewer N-insertions than the roughly 690-donor mean appeared in an Asian-associated ancestry cluster in a later analysis. The majority of TCR sequences were rare, yet some public TCRs appeared in many donors. High specificity and sensitivity for cytomegalovirus status were reported for the classifier.

About this clone: What it binds is not known.

In the PCR, 60 Vbeta and 13 Jbeta primers were used. Sequencing used immunoSEQ multiplex PCR; TCRdb keeps in-frame clones, though not all of them. The sample has 95,000 to 150,000 clones, and its top ten clones hold around 2.9%. Germline values: CDR1 SGHTA, CDR2 FQGNSA. This CDR3 is built from 15 residues. The V segment lost 5 bases and the J segment 4 bases; nucleotides outside the gene matches: 10. The chain employs TRBV7-2 and TRBJ1-1; 7 bases agree with TRBD1. The TCR comes from a man aged 25 to 45 in good health and CMV-seronegative. Sequencing used PBMCs. Here the CDR3 reads CASSPPAGGITEAFF. The CDR3 coding sequence is TGTGCCAGCAGCCCTCCGGCAGGGGGGATCACTGAAGCTTTCTTT.